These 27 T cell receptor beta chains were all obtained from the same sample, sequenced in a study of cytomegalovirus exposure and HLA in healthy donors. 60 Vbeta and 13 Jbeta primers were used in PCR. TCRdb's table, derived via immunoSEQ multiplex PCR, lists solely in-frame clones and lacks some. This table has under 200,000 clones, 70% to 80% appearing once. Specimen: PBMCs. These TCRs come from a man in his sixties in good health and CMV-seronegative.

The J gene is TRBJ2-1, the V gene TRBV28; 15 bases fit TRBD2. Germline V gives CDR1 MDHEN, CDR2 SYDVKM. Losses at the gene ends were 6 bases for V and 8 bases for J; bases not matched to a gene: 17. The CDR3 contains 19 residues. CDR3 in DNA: TGTGCCAGCAGAATGGGGGGACAGGGGACTAGCGGGAGGTTCGATGAGCAGTTCTTC. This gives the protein CASRMGGQGTSGRFDEQFF.

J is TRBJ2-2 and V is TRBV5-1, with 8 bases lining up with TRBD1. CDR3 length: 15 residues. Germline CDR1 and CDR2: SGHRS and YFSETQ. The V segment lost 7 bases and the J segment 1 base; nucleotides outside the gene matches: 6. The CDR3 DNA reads TGCGCCAGCGGCCGACAGGGGATGAACACCGGGGAGCTGTTTTTT. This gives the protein CASGRQGMNTGELFF.

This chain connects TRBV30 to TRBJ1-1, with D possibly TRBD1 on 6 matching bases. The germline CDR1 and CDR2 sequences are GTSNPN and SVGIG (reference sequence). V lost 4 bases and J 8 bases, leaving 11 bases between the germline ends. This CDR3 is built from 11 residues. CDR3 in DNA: TGTGCCTGGACAGGGGAGTTGGAAGCTTTCTTT. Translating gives CAWTGELEAFF.

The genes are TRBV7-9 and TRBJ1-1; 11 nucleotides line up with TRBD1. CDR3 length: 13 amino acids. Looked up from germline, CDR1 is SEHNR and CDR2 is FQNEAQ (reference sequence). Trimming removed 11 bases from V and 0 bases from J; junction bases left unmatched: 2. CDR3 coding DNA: TGTGCCGGGACAGGGGGTCTGAACACTGAAGCTTTCTTT. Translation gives CAGTGGLNTEAFF.

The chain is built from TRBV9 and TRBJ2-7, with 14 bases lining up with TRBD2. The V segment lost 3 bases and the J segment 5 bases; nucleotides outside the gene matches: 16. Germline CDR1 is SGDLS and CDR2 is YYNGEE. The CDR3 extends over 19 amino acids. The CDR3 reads CASSEYPGTSGRPLNEQYF. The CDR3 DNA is TGTGCCAGCAGCGAATACCCCGGGACTAGCGGGAGACCACTCAACGAGCAGTACTTC. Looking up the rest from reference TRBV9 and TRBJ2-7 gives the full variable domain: DSGVTQTPKHLITATGQRVTLRCSPRSGDLSVYWYQQSLDQGLQFLIQYYNGEERAKGNILERFSAQQFPDLHSELNLSSLELGDSALYFCASSEYPGTSGRPLNEQYFGPGTRLTVT.

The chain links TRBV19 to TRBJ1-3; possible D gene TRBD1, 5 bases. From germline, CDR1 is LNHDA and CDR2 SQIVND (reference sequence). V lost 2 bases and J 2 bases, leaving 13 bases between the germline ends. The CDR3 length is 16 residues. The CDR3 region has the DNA TGTGCCAGTAGTATACCCTCGCGGGGCCCTGGAAACACCATATATTTT. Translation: CASSIPSRGPGNTIYF.

The CDR3 nucleotides read TGTGCCAGCAGCACCAGAGGACAGGGGGCTTTTCAGCCCCAGCATTTT. It encodes CASSTRGQGAFQPQHF. J is TRBJ1-5 and V is TRBV28; 11 positions match TRBD1. V was clipped by 6 bases and J by 6 bases; unmatched bases: 10. The germline V gene encodes CDR1 MDHEN and CDR2 SYDVKM. The CDR3 loop spans 16 amino acids.

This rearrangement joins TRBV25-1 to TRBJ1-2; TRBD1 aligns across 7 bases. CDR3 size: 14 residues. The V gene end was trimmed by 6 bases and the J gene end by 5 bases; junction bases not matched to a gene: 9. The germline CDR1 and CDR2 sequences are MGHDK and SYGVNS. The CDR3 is CASSAQGGTYGYTF. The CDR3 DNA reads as TGTGCCAGCAGCGCGCAGGGGGGCACTTATGGCTACACCTTC.

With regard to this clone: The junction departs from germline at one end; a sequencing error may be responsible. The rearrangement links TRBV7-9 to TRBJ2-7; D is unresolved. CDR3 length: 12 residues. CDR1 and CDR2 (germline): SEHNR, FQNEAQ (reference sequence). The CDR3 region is CSSRLAGHEQYF. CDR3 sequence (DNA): TGTTCCAGCAGATTAGCTGGCCACGAGCAGTACTTC.

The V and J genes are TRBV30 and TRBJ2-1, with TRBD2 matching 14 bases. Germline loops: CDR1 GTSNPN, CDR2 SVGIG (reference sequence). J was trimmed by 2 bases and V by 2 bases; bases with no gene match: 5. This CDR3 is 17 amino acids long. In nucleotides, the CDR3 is TGTGCCTGGAGTCCCCGACTAGCGGGAGGGCCCTACAATGAGCAGTTCTTC. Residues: CAWSPRLAGGPYNEQFF.

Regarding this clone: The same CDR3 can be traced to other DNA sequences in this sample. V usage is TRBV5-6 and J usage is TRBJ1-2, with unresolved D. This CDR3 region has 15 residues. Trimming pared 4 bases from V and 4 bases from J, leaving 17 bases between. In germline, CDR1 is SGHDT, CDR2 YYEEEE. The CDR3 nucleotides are TGTGCCAGCAGCCTGGAGGGCCGGGAGACCTATGGCTACACCTTC. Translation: CASSLEGRETYGYTF.

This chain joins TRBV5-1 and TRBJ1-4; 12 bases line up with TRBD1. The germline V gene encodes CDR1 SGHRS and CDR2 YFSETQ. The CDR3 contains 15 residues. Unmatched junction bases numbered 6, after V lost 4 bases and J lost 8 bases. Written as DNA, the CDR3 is TGCGCCAGCAGCGGAGGGACAGGGGGCGAAGAAAAACTGTTTTTT. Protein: CASSGGTGGEEKLFF.

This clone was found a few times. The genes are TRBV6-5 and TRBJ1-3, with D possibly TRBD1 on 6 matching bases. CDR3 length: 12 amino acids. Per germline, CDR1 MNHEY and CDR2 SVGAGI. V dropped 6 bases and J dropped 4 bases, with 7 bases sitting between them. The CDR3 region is CASRGQGNTIYF. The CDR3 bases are TGTGCCAGCAGAGGACAGGGAAACACCATATATTTT.

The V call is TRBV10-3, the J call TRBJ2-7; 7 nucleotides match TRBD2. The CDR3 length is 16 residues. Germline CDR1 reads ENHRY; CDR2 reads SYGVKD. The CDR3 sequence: CAISESRYAASGFSSV. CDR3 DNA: TGTGCCATCAGTGAGTCGAGGTACGCGGCTAGCGGCTTCTCTAGTGTC.

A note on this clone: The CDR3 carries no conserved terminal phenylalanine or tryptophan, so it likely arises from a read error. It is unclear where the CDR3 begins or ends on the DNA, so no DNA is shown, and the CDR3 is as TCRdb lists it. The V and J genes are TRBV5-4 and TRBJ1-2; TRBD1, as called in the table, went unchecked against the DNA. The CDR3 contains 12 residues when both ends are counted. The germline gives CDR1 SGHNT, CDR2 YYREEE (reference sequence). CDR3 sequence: CASSLGQTTAKG.

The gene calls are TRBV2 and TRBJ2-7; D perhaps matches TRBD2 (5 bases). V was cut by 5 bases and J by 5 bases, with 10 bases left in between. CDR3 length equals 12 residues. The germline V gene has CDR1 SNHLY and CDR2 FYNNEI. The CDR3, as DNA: TGTGCCAGCAGTCGAGGGTTTAACGAGCAGTACTTC. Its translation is CASSRGFNEQYF.

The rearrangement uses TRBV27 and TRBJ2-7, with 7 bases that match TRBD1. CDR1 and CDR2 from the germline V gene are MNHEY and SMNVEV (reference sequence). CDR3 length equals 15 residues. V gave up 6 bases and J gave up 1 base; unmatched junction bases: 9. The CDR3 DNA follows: TGTGCCAGCAGCGCCGCAGGGGGTAGATCCTACGAGCAGTACTTC. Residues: CASSAAGGRSYEQYF.

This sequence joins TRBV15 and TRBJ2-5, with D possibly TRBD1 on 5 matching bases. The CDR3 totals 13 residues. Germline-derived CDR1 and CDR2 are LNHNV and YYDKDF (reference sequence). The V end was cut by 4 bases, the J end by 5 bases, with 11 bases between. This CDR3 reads CATSTRGHETQYF. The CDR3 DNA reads TGTGCCACCAGCACCCGCGGACACGAGACCCAGTACTTC. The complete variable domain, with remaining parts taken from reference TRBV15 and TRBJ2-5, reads DAMVIQNPRYQVTQFGKPVTLSCSQTLNHNVMYWYQQKSSQAPKLLFHYYDKDFNNEADTPDNFQSRRPNTSFCFLDIRSPGLGDTAMYLCATSTRGHETQYFGPGTRLLVL.

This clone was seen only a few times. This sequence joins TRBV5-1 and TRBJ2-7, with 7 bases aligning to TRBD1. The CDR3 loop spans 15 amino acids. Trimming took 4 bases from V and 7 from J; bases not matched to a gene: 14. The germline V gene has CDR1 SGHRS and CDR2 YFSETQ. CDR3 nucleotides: TGCGCCAGCAGCCTAGGGACAGCGGCCACGGGGGAGCAGTACTTC. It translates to CASSLGTAATGEQYF.

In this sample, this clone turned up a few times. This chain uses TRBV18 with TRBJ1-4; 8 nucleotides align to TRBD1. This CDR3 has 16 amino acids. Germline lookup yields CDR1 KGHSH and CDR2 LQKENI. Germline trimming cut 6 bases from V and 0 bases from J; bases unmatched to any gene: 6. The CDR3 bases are TGTGCCAGCTCGCAGGGGGCCCCTTCAACTAATGAAAAACTGTTTTTT. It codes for CASSQGAPSTNEKLFF.

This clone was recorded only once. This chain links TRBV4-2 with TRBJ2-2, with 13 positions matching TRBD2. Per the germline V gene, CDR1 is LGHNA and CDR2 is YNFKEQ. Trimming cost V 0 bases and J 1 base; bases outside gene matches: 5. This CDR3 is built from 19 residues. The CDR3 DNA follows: TGTGCCAGCAGCCAAGAAACGGGACTAGCGGGGCAGAACACCGGGGAGCTGTTTTTT. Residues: CASSQETGLAGQNTGELFF.

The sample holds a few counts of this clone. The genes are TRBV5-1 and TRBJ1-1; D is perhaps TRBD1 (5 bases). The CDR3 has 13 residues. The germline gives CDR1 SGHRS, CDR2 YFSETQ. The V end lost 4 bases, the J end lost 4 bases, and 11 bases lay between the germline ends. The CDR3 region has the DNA TGCGCCAGCAGCCCCCAGGGAGGCACTGAAGCTTTCTTT. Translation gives CASSPQGGTEAFF.

The CDR3 loop reads CSVPPPADSQAFF. CDR3 DNA: TGCAGCGTACCCCCCCCCGCCGACAGTCAAGCTTTCTTT. V and J are TRBV29-1 and TRBJ1-1; maybe TRBD1 (5 bases). The germline V gene has CDR1 SQVTM and CDR2 ANQGSEA. This CDR3 comprises 13 residues. Between the trimmed V and J ends, which lost 6 bases and 9 bases, there was a span of 20 bases.

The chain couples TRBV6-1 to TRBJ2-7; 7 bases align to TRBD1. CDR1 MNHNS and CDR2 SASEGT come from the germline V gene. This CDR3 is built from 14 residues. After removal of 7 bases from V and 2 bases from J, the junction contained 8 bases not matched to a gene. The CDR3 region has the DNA TGTGCCAGCAAGACCGGGACAGCAACCTACGAGCAGTACTTC. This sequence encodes CASKTGTATYEQYF.

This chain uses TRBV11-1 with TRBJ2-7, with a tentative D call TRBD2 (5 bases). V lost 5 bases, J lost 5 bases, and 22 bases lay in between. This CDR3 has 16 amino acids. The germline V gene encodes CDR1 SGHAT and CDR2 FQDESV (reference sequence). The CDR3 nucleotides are TGTGCCAGCAGCCCCATGCTGACTATCCCCGGGGACGAGCAGTACTTC. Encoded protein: CASSPMLTIPGDEQYF.

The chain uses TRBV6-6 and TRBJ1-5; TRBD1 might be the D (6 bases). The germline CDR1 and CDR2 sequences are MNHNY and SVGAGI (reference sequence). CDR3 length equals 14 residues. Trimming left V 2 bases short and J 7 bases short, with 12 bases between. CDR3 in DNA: TGTGCCAGCAGTTACCGGCCAGGGGTCCAGCCCCAGCATTTT. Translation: CASSYRPGVQPQHF.

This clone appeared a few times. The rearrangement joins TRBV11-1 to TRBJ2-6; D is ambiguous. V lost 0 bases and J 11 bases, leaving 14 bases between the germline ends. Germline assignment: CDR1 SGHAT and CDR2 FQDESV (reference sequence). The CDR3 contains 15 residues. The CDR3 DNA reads TGTGCCAGCAGCTTAGCCCGAGCCCGGGTCGACGTCCTGACTTTC. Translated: CASSLARARVDVLTF.